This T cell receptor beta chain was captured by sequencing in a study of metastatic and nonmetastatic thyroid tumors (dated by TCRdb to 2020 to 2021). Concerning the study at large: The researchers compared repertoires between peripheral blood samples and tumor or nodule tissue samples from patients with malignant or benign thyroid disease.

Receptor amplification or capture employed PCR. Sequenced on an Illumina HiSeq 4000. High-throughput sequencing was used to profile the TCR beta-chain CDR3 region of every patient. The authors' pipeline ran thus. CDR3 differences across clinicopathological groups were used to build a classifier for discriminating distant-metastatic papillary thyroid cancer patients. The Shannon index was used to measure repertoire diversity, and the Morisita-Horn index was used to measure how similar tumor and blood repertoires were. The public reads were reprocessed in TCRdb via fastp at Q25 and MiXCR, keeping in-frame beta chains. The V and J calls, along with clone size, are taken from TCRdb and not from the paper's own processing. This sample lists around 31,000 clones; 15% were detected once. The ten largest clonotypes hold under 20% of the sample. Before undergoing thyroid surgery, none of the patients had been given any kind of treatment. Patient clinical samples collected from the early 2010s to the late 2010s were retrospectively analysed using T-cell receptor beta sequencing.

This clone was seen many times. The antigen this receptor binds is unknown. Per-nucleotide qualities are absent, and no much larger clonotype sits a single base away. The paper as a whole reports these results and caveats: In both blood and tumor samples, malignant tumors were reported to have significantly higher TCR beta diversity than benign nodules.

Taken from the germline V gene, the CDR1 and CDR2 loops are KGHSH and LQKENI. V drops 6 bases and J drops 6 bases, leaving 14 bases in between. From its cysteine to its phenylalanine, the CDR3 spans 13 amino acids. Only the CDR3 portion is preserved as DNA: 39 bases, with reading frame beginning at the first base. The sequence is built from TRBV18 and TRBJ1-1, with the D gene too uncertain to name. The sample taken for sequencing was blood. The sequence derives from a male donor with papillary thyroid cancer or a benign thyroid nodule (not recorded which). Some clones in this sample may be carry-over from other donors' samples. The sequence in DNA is TGTGCCAGCTCCCGACGCACGGACCCTGAAGCTTTCTTT. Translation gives CASSRRTDPEAFF. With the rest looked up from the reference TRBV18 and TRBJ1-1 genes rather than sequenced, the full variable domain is NAGVMQNPRHLVRRRGQEARLRCSPMKGHSHVYWYRQLPEEGLKFMVYLQKENIIDESGMPKERFSAEFPKEGPSILRIQQVVRGDSAAYFCASSRRTDPEAFFGQGTRLTVV.